The 30 T cell receptor beta chains presented below share a single source sample, sequenced in a study of blood T cell repertoires in COVID-19. Sequenced by immunoSEQ multiplex PCR; TCRdb stores in-frame clones only, minus some. The sample yields tens of thousands of clones, over 60% seen once. Input material: peripheral blood. The receptors come from a man between 25 and 39 years old with COVID-19, enrolled during active disease.

V gene TRBV27 combines with J gene TRBJ2-5, with TRBD2 matching 16 bases. V was pared by 6 bases and J by 5 bases, with 6 bases of the junction left unmatched. This CDR3 has 16 residues. Germline values: CDR1 MNHEY, CDR2 SMNVEV (reference sequence). CDR3 DNA: TGTGCCAGCAGATTAGGGACTAGCGGGGGGGGTGAGACCCAGTACTTC. Amino acids: CASRLGTSGGGETQYF.

The V gene is TRBV9, the J gene TRBJ2-3; 10 positions match TRBD2. The trim removed 2 bases at V and 2 bases at J, leaving 2 bases unmatched. The CDR3 extends over 15 amino acids. Germline loops: CDR1 SGDLS, CDR2 YYNGEE. CDR3 residues: CASSVSGGATDTQYF. The CDR3 DNA is TGTGCCAGCAGCGTGAGCGGGGGGGCCACAGATACGCAGTATTTT.

V and J are TRBV16 and TRBJ2-3, with D possibly being TRBD2 (6 bases). The CDR3 contains 15 residues. Looked up from germline, CDR1 is KGHSY and CDR2 is FQNENV. Trimming shortened V by 3 bases and J by 5 bases, and 15 bases separated the two germline ends. The CDR3 nucleotides are TGTGCCAGCAGCCAGCGGGATCCCTTGCAAGATACGCAGTATTTT. Translated: CASSQRDPLQDTQYF.

This clone was counted between two and nine times. The chain combines TRBV15 with TRBJ1-2; D unclear. Germline CDR1 and CDR2: LNHNV and YYDKDF (reference sequence). The CDR3 consists of 13 residues. V was cut by 0 bases and J by 6 bases, with 8 bases left in between. CDR3 sequence reads: CATSRESGDGYTF. The CDR3 DNA sequence: TGTGCCACCAGCAGAGAATCCGGGGATGGCTACACCTTC. The variable domain in full, completed from reference TRBV15 and TRBJ1-2, reads DAMVIQNPRYQVTQFGKPVTLSCSQTLNHNVMYWYQQKSSQAPKLLFHYYDKDFNNEADTPDNFQSRRPNTSFCFLDIRSPGLGDTAMYLCATSRESGDGYTFGSGTRLTVV.

This rearrangement joins TRBV28 to TRBJ1-3; TRBD1 matches 7 bases. This CDR3 has 14 amino acids. Unmatched junction bases numbered 5, after V lost 2 bases and J lost 7 bases. Germline V gene lookup returns CDR1 MDHEN and CDR2 SYDVKM. The CDR3 loop is CASSLGDRANTIYF. CDR3 nucleotide sequence: TGTGCCAGCAGTTTAGGCGACAGGGCTAACACCATATATTTT. Supplemented by reference TRBV28 and TRBJ1-3, the full variable domain reads DVKVTQSSRYLVKRTGEKVFLECVQDMDHENMFWYRQDPGLGLRLIYFSYDVKMKEKGDIPEGYSVSREKKERFSLILESASTNQTSMYLCASSLGDRANTIYFGEGSWLTVV.

V gene TRBV9 combines with J gene TRBJ1-1; TRBD1 might be the D (6 bases). Germline values: CDR1 SGDLS, CDR2 YYNGEE. Trimming took off 2 bases at V and 0 bases at J, with 11 bases between the two ends. There are 15 residues in the CDR3. The CDR3 coding sequence is TGTGCCAGCAGCGTTATGGACAGCATGAACACTGAAGCTTTCTTT. Its protein product is CASSVMDSMNTEAFF.

The chain links TRBV30 to TRBJ1-2; 10 bases agree with TRBD1. CDR1 and CDR2 from the germline V gene are GTSNPN and SVGIG (reference sequence). Trimming removed 6 bases from V and 8 bases from J; junction bases left unmatched: 3. This CDR3 is built from 11 residues. The CDR3 region is CACDRGLGYTF. The CDR3 region has the DNA TGTGCCTGCGACAGGGGGCTCGGCTACACCTTC.

The chain recombines TRBV27 with TRBJ2-3, with 9 bases identical to TRBD1. In germline, CDR1 is MNHEY, CDR2 SMNVEV (reference sequence). The trim removed 1 base at V and 4 bases at J, leaving 6 bases unmatched. The CDR3 has 16 residues. The DNA of the CDR3 is TGTGCCAGCAGTTTATTCCTCGGGACAGGGTCAGATACGCAGTATTTT. Its protein product is CASSLFLGTGSDTQYF.

In regard to this clone: One junction end disagrees with the germline gene, perhaps due to a read error. The chain couples TRBV28 to TRBJ1-2, with TRBD1 identical over 9 bases. Germline V gives CDR1 MDHEN, CDR2 SYDVKM. The CDR3 runs to 14 residues. The CDR3 DNA reads TGTGCCAGCCGCCCCGGGACAGGGACGTATGACTACACCTTC. Translating it yields CASRPGTGTYDYTF.

The chain carries TRBV10-2 and TRBJ2-5; maybe TRBD2 (5 bases). The CDR3 runs 12 residues. Looked up from germline, CDR1 is WSHSY and CDR2 is SAAADI. The germline V and J ends were trimmed by 5 bases and 9 bases, with 13 bases remaining between them. CDR3 in DNA: TGCGCCAGCAGTCTATCCTGGGAGTCCCAGTACTTC. Its translation: CASSLSWESQYF.

V usage is TRBV27 and J usage is TRBJ2-4; 9 bases are a match to TRBD2. The ends lost 5 bases at V and 8 bases at J; junction bases unmatched: 10. This CDR3 is 15 amino acids long. Per germline, CDR1 MNHEY and CDR2 SMNVEV (reference sequence). CDR3 bases: TGTGCCAGCAGTGTTCTAGCGGGGAGCATGGACATTCAGTACTTC. Its protein product is CASSVLAGSMDIQYF.

In the case of this clone: Distinct nucleotide sequences in the sample also encode this CDR3. CDR3 protein: CASSLPGQLAKNIQYF. The DNA for the CDR3 is TGTGCCAGCAGCCTGCCGGGACAGTTAGCCAAAAACATTCAGTACTTC. This chain joins TRBV5-6 and TRBJ2-4; TRBD1 aligns across 7 bases. Germline CDR1 reads SGHDT; CDR2 reads YYEEEE. V lost 4 bases to trimming and J lost 0 bases; unmatched junction nucleotides: 7. The CDR3 runs 16 residues.

This clone showed up just once. The rearrangement uses TRBV5-1 and TRBJ2-7, with 14 bases matching TRBD2. The CDR3 spans 15 residues. Looked up from germline, CDR1 is SGHRS and CDR2 is YFSETQ. The V segment lost 5 bases and the J segment 2 bases; nucleotides outside the gene matches: 3. The CDR3 loop is CASSRLAGGTYEQYF. The CDR3 bases are TGCGCCAGCAGTCGACTAGCGGGAGGGACCTACGAGCAGTACTTC.

The chain combines TRBV29-1 with TRBJ2-7; 7 positions agree with TRBD2. Germline trimming cut 7 bases from V and 6 bases from J; bases unmatched to any gene: 12. Germline CDR1 reads SQVTM; CDR2 reads ANQGSEA. The length of the CDR3 is 13 residues. The CDR3 DNA reads as TGCAGCGCTGGGGGGGACGGGAATGTCGAGCAGTACTTC. Residues: CSAGGDGNVEQYF.

The CDR3: CATYGGQGSAYEQYF. CDR3 sequence (DNA): TGTGCCACCTACGGAGGACAGGGAAGCGCTTACGAGCAGTACTTC. The V gene is TRBV6-5, the J gene TRBJ2-7; 8 nucleotides align to TRBD1. V lost 10 bases to trimming and J lost 4 bases; unmatched junction nucleotides: 15. The germline V gene encodes CDR1 MNHEY and CDR2 SVGAGI. The CDR3 totals 15 residues.

The chain is built from TRBV30 and TRBJ2-7, with TRBD2 as a possible D gene (7 bases). V gave up 0 bases and J gave up 2 bases, with 11 bases separating them. The CDR3 is made up of 14 amino acids. Germline CDR1 is GTSNPN and CDR2 is SVGIG (reference sequence). The CDR3 bases are TGTGCCTGGAGTGTGGGGGGGGCGGCCTACGAGCAGTACTTC. Residues: CAWSVGGAAYEQYF.

CDR3 amino acids: CASSGTVITGNTIYF. The CDR3 DNA reads as TGTGCCAGCAGCGGAACAGTCATTACTGGAAACACCATATATTTT. The chain combines TRBV2 with TRBJ1-3; D call uncertain. CDR1 is SNHLY, CDR2 FYNNEI, per germline. The CDR3 is 15 residues long. The V and J ends lost 6 bases and 2 bases respectively, with 14 bases between them.

A single count supports this clone. V usage is TRBV27 and J usage is TRBJ2-5; 12 bases map to TRBD2. Germline-derived CDR1 and CDR2 are MNHEY and SMNVEV (reference sequence). V was pared by 6 bases and J by 4 bases, with 9 bases of the junction left unmatched. This CDR3 region has 16 residues. The CDR3 loop reads CASSATSGRTRETQYF. The CDR3 DNA reads TGTGCCAGCAGCGCTACTAGCGGGAGGACGAGAGAGACCCAGTACTTC.

Turning to this clone: Other DNA sequences in this specimen translate into the identical CDR3. V gene TRBV7-9 combines with J gene TRBJ2-6, with 9 positions matching TRBD2. The germline V gene encodes CDR1 SEHNR and CDR2 FQNEAQ (reference sequence). This CDR3 comprises 20 residues. Unmatched junction bases numbered 14, after V lost 5 bases and J lost 0 bases. CDR3 coding DNA: TGTGCCAGCAGCACACCGCGGGGTTTGCGGGGGGGCTCTGGGGCCAACGTCCTGACTTTC. Its protein is CASSTPRGLRGGSGANVLTF.

The genes are TRBV11-3 and TRBJ1-1; TRBD1 aligns across 9 bases. Germline V gene data show CDR1 as SGHNT and CDR2 as YENEEA. The CDR3 loop spans 15 amino acids. The junction had 7 bases not matched to a gene; V was cut back by 5 bases and J by 3 bases. CDR3 sequence: CASSDRTGVDTEAFF. CDR3 DNA sequence: TGTGCCAGCAGCGACCGGACAGGGGTTGACACTGAAGCTTTCTTT. The full variable domain, rest sourced from reference TRBV11-3 and TRBJ1-1, is EAGVVQSPRYKIIEKKQPVAFWCNPISGHNTLYWYLQNLGQGPELLIRYENEEAVDDSQLPKDRFSAERLKGVDSTLKIQPAELGDSAVYLCASSDRTGVDTEAFFGQGTRLTVV.

V is TRBV19 and J is TRBJ1-5; possibly TRBD1 for D (5 bases). Germline V gene data show CDR1 as LNHDA and CDR2 as SQIVND (reference sequence). Trimming cost V 0 bases and J 11 bases, with 20 bases left between them. The CDR3 is 16 residues long. The CDR3 DNA reads as TGTGCCAGTAGTATAGAAGGGGAGGGTGGCCTAATGGCCCAGCATTTT. Translation: CASSIEGEGGLMAQHF.

The chain recombines TRBV24-1 with TRBJ1-1; TRBD1 agrees at 9 bases. The length of the CDR3 is 14 residues. V gave up 3 bases and J gave up 10 bases; unmatched junction bases: 8. Germline V CDR1 and CDR2: KGHDR, SFDVKD. In nucleotides, the CDR3 is TGTGCCACCAGTGATGCATCCGACAGGGGGAGAGCTTTCTTT. Its protein is CATSDASDRGRAFF.

The V gene is TRBV19, the J gene TRBJ1-1, with 8 bases lining up with TRBD1. The CDR3 is made up of 15 amino acids. Trimming took 6 bases from V and 3 from J; bases not matched to a gene: 9. Germline V CDR1 and CDR2: LNHDA, SQIVND (reference sequence). The CDR3 here is CASRRAGGVDTEAFF. The CDR3 DNA reads TGTGCCAGTAGGCGAGCAGGGGGCGTCGACACTGAAGCTTTCTTT.

V gene TRBV9 combines with J gene TRBJ1-3; D is perhaps TRBD1 (6 bases). The CDR3 spans 15 residues. Germline values: CDR1 SGDLS, CDR2 YYNGEE. The ends were cut back, 2 bases at V and 0 bases at J, with 9 bases in the middle. The CDR3 DNA sequence: TGTGCCAGCAGCGTGGCAGGGGCCTCTGGAAACACCATATATTTT. Translation: CASSVAGASGNTIYF. Filled out from reference TRBV9 and TRBJ1-3, the complete variable domain reads DSGVTQTPKHLITATGQRVTLRCSPRSGDLSVYWYQQSLDQGLQFLIQYYNGEERAKGNILERFSAQQFPDLHSELNLSSLELGDSALYFCASSVAGASGNTIYFGEGSWLTVV.

The chain carries TRBV6-2 or TRBV6-3 and TRBJ2-6, with a tentative D call TRBD2 (6 bases). The CDR3 covers 20 residues. The germline V gene encodes CDR1 MNHEY and CDR2 SVGEGT. Trimming shortened V by 2 bases and J by 0 bases, and 20 bases separated the two germline ends. This CDR3 reads CASSYGVGRDSLSGANVLTF. CDR3 bases: TGTGCCAGCAGTTACGGTGTCGGGCGGGACTCCCTCTCTGGGGCCAACGTCCTGACTTTC.

The rearrangement joins TRBV7-6 to TRBJ2-7; perhaps TRBD2 as D (7 bases). Germline V gives CDR1 SGHVS, CDR2 FNYEAQ. CDR3 length equals 15 residues. The V end lost 2 bases, the J end lost 0 bases, and 11 bases lay between the germline ends. The CDR3 loop is CASSLRGGRSYEQYF. The CDR3, as DNA: TGTGCCAGCAGCTTAAGGGGGGGGCGCTCCTACGAGCAGTACTTC.

V gene TRBV19 combines with J gene TRBJ1-2, with 7 bases fitting TRBD1. V shed 6 bases and J 3 bases; nucleotides not matched to a gene: 1. The V gene's germline CDR1 is LNHDA and CDR2 SQIVND (reference sequence). CDR3 length: 12 amino acids. DNA for the CDR3: TGTGCCAGTAGCACAGGGGACTATGGCTACACCTTC. Its translation is CASSTGDYGYTF. The full variable domain, with the rest looked up from reference TRBV19 and TRBJ1-2, is DGGITQSPKYLFRKEGQNVTLSCEQNLNHDAMYWYRQDPGQGLRLIYYSQIVNDFQKGDIAEGYSVSREKKESFPLTVTSAQKNPTAFYLCASSTGDYGYTFGSGTRLTVV.

V gene TRBV7-9 combines with J gene TRBJ2-3, with 10 positions matching TRBD2. Per germline, CDR1 SEHNR and CDR2 FQNEAQ (reference sequence). V lost 5 bases to trimming and J lost 8 bases; unmatched junction nucleotides: 19. The CDR3 loop spans 18 amino acids. CDR3 loop: CASSPKAGGSSIGGTQYF. DNA for the CDR3: TGTGCCAGCAGCCCCAAAGCGGGGGGGTCCTCAATTGGTGGTACGCAGTATTTT. Based on the CDR3 plus reference TRBV7-9 and TRBJ2-3, the full variable domain is DTGVSQNPRHKITKRGQNVTFRCDPISEHNRLYWYRQTLGQGPEFLTYFQNEAQLEKSRLLSDRFSAERPKGSFSTLEIQRTEQGDSAMYLCASSPKAGGSSIGGTQYFGPGTRLTVL.

The rearrangement joins TRBV29-1 to TRBJ2-2; the D is unclear. The CDR3 length is 11 residues. Germline CDR1 and CDR2: SQVTM and ANQGSEA. V lost 0 bases, J lost 8 bases, and 4 bases lay in between. CDR3 in amino acids: CSVEDRGELFF. The CDR3 nucleotides read TGCAGCGTTGAAGACAGGGGGGAGCTGTTTTTT.

In this sample, this clone turned up once. This chain links TRBV7-9 with TRBJ2-3, with 12 bases identical to TRBD2. Germline trimming cut 5 bases from V and 5 bases from J; bases unmatched to any gene: 8. Germline V gene data show CDR1 as SEHNR and CDR2 as FQNEAQ (reference sequence). The CDR3 loop spans 16 amino acids. CDR3 in amino acids: CASSHATSGRGDTQYF. In nucleotides, the CDR3 is TGTGCCAGCAGCCATGCGACTAGCGGGAGAGGAGATACGCAGTATTTT.